Reported below is one T cell receptor beta chain. Its antigen is undetermined. Trimming shortened V by 5 bases and J by 8 bases, and 15 bases separated the two germline ends. CDR3 length equals 14 residues. CDR1 SEHNR and CDR2 FQNEAQ come from the germline V gene (reference sequence). The authors drew about 10 milliliters of peripheral blood from each donor. The sample comes from a study of blood T cells in healthy people across ages. Study-wide results and limits: Age advanced and TCR beta diversity per million T cells fell, roughly linearly.

Alongside a J-beta primer mix, a sample-barcoded 5' primer served in a second PCR lasting roughly 6 to 11 cycles. Template switching added a 12-random-nucleotide identifier to every cDNA molecule. One entry per CDR3 protein, called by TCRdb with MiXCR from the 5' RACE reads. The repertoire has 710,000 or so distinct CDR3 sequences, less than 40% of them found once; the top ten carry 15%. The sample was blood. The genes are TRBV7-9 and TRBJ1-4; D perhaps matches TRBD1 (6 bases). The origin of this receptor is a woman older than 75 in good health. CDR3 bases: TGTGCCAGCAGCGGGGGGGCGAGGATGGAAAAACTGTTTTTT. Translating gives CASSGGARMEKLFF. Supplemented by reference TRBV7-9 and TRBJ1-4, the full variable domain reads DTGVSQNPRHKITKRGQNVTFRCDPISEHNRLYWYRQTLGQGPEFLTYFQNEAQLEKSRLLSDRFSAERPKGSFSTLEIQRTEQGDSAMYLCASSGGARMEKLFFGSGTQLSVL.